Listed below are T cell receptor beta chains from one sample, sequenced in a study of T cell clusters in autoimmune cytopenias. TCRdb reprocessed the multiplex PCR reads and stores each CDR3 protein as one record, lacking DNA. This repertoire includes under 8,000 distinct CDR3 sequences. These records were also assigned to another study, of T cell repertoires in aging, cancer and after chemotherapy.

The sequencing input was peripheral blood. The receptor source for this set is a human donor in good health. Each CDR3 is given with its conserved first and last residue. Clone size is stated in some rows and not others, as once, few, many or a class when expanded.

clone size: NA; J gene: TRBJ1-2; V gene: TRBV5-4; CDR3 protein: CASSLSYGYTF
clone size: medium-sized; J gene: TRBJ1-5; V gene: TRBV19; CDR3 protein: CASTAEDRGGDQPQHF
clone size: NA; J gene: TRBJ2-5; V gene: TRBV19; CDR3 protein: CASSIGGARETQYF
clone size: NA; J gene: TRBJ1-5; V gene: TRBV18; CDR3 protein: CASSPSGGNQPQHF
clone size: NA; J gene: TRBJ1-5; V gene: TRBV12-3/TRBV12-4; CDR3 protein: CASSLAQAQPQHF
clone size: NA; J gene: TRBJ2-3; V gene: TRBV6-1; CDR3 protein: CASSYEGRLWGGGDTQYF
clone size: NA; J gene: TRBJ1-1; V gene: TRBV30; CDR3 protein: CAAHRGGTEAFF
clone size: NA; J gene: TRBJ2-7; V gene: TRBV6-1; CDR3 protein: CASSFSPDNYEQYF
clone size: medium-sized; J gene: TRBJ2-7; V gene: TRBV11-1; CDR3 protein: CASSPGRYEQYF
clone size: NA; J gene: TRBJ2-7; V gene: TRBV27; CDR3 protein: CASSLLGYEQYF
clone size: NA; J gene: TRBJ1-2; V gene: TRBV19; CDR3 protein: CASSLRRLLVMAYTF
clone size: NA; J gene: TRBJ1-2; V gene: TRBV11-1; CDR3 protein: CASSRRDRVDYGYTF
clone size: NA; J gene: TRBJ1-1; V gene: TRBV27; CDR3 protein: CASSSPQGGGTEAFF